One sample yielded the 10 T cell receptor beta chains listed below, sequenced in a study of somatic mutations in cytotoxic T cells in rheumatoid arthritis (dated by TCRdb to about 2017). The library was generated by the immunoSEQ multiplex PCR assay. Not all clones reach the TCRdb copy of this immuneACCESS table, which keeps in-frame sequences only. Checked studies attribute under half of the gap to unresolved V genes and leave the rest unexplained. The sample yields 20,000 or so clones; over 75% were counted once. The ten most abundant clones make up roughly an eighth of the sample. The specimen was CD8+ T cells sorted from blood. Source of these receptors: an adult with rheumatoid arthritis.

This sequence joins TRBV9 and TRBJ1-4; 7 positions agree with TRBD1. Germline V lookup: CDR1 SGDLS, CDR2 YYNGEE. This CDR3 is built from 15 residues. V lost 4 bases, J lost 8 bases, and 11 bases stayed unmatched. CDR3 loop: CASSYYTGDREKLFF. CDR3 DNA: TGTGCCAGCAGCTACTATACAGGGGATCGCGAAAAACTGTTTTTT. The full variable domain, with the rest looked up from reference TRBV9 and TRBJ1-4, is DSGVTQTPKHLITATGQRVTLRCSPRSGDLSVYWYQQSLDQGLQFLIQYYNGEERAKGNILERFSAQQFPDLHSELNLSSLELGDSALYFCASSYYTGDREKLFFGSGTQLSVL.

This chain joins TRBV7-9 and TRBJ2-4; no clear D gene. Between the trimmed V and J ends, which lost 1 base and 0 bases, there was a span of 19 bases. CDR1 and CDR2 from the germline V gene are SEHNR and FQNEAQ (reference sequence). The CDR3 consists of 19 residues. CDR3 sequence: CASSLEWPTTHLAKNIQYF. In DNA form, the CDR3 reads TGTGCCAGCAGCTTAGAGTGGCCGACCACGCACTTAGCCAAAAACATTCAGTACTTC.

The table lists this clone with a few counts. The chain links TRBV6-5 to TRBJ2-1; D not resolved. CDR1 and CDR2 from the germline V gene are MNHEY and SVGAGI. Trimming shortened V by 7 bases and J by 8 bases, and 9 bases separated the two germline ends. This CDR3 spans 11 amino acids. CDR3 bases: TGTGCCAGCACCGCTGAGGATGAGCAGTTCTTC. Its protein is CASTAEDEQFF.

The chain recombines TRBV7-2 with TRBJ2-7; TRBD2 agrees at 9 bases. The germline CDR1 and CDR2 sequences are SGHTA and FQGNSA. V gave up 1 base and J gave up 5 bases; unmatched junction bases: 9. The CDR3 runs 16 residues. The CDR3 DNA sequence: TGTGCCAGCAGCTTAGTGGGCGGGGGGGCCCGGGACGAGCAGTACTTC. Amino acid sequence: CASSLVGGGARDEQYF.

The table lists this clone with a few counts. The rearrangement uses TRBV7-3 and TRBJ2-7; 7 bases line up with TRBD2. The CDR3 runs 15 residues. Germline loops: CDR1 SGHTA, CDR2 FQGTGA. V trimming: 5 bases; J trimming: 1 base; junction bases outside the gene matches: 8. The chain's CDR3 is CASSHKRDCSYEQYF. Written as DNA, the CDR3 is TGTGCCAGCAGCCACAAGCGGGACTGTTCCTACGAGCAGTACTTC.

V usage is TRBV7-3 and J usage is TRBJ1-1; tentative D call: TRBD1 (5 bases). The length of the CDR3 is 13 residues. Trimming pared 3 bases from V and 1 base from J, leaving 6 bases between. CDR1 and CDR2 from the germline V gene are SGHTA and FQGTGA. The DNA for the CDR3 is TGTGCCAGCAGCTTCGGGGGGAACACTGAAGCTTTCTTT. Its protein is CASSFGGNTEAFF.

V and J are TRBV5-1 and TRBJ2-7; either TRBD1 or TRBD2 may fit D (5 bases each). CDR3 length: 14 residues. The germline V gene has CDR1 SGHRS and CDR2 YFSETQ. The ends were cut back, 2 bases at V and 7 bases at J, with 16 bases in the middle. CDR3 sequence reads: CASSFRDAPQEQYF. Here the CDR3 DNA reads TGCGCCAGCAGCTTCCGGGACGCGCCCCAAGAGCAGTACTTC.

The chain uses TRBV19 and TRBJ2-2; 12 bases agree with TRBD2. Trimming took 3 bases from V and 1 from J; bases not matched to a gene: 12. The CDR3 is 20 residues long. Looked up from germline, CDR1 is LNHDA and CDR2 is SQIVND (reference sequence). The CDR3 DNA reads TGTGCCAGTAGTATCCCTGGACTAGCGGGGACGACGCTGAACACCGGGGAGCTGTTTTTT. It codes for CASSIPGLAGTTLNTGELFF.

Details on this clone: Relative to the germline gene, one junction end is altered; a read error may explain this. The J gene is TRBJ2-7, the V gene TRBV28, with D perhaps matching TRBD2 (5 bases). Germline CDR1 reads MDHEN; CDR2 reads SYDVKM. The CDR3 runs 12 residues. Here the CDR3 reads CASSGLSYEEYF. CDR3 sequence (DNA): TGTGCCAGCAGTGGACTCTCCTACGAGGAGTACTTC.

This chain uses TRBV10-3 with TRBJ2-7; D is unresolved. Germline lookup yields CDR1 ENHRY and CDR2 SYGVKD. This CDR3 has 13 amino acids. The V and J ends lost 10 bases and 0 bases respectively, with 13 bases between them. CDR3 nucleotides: TGTGCCACCCGACCATTAAGCTCCTACGAGCAGTACTTC. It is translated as CATRPLSSYEQYF.